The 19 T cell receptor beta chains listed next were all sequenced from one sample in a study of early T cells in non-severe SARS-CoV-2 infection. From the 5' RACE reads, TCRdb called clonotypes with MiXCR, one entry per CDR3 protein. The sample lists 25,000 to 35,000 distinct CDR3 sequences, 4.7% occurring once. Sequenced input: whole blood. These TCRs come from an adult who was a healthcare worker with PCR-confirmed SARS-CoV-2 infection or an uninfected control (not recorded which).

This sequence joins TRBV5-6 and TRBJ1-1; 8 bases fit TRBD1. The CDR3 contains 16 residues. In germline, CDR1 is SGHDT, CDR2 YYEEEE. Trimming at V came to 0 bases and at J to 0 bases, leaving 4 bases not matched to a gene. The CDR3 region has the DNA TGTGCCAGCAGCTTGGGGACAGGGAGACTGAACACTGAAGCTTTCTTT. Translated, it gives CASSLGTGRLNTEAFF.

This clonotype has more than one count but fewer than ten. CDR3 protein: CASSSGLAGVVETQYF. The CDR3 DNA is TGCGCCAGCAGCTCCGGACTAGCGGGGGTTGTGGAGACCCAGTACTTC. The V gene is TRBV5-1, the J gene TRBJ2-5, with 13 nucleotides matching TRBD2. Trimming removed 3 bases from V and 5 bases from J; junction bases left unmatched: 7. This CDR3 has 16 residues. Germline lookup yields CDR1 SGHRS and CDR2 YFSETQ.

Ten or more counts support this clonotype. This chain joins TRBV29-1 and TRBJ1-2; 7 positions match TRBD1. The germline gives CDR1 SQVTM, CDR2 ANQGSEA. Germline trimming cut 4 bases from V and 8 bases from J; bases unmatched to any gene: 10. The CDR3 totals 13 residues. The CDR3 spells CSVGTGGTYGYTF. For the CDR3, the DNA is TGCAGCGTTGGGACAGGTGGGACTTACGGCTACACCTTC.

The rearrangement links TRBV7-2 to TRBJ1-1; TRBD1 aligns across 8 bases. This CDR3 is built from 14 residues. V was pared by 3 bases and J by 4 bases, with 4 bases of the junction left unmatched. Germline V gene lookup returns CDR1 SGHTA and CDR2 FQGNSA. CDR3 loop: CASSFDRGSTEAFF. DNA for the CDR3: TGTGCCAGCAGCTTCGACAGGGGATCCACTGAAGCTTTCTTT. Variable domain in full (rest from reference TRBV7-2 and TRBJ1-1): GAGVSQSPSNKVTEKGKDVELRCDPISGHTALYWYRQSLGQGLEFLIYFQGNSAPDKSGLPSDRFSAERTGGSVSTLTIQRTQQEDSAVYLCASSFDRGSTEAFFGQGTRLTVV.

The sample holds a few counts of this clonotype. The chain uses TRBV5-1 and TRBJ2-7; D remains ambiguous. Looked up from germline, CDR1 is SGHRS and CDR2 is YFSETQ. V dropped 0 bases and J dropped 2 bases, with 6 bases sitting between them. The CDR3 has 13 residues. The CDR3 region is CASSLEPAYEQYF. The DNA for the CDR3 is TGCGCCAGCAGCTTGGAGCCGGCCTACGAGCAGTACTTC.

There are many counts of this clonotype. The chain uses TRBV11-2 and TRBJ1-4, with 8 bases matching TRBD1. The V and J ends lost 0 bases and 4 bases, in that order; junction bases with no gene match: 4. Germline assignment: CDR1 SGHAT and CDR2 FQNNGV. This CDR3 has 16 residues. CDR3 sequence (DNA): TGTGCCAGCAGCTTAGATCCGGGACAGGATAATGAAAAACTGTTTTTT. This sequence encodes CASSLDPGQDNEKLFF.

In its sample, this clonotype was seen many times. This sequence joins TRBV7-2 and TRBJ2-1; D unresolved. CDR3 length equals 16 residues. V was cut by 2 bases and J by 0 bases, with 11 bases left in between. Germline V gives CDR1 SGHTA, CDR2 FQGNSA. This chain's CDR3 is CASSLSQLSSYNEQFF. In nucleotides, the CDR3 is TGTGCCAGCAGCTTATCCCAGTTAAGCTCCTACAATGAGCAGTTCTTC. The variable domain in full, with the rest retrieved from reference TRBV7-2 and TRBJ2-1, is GAGVSQSPSNKVTEKGKDVELRCDPISGHTALYWYRQSLGQGLEFLIYFQGNSAPDKSGLPSDRFSAERTGGSVSTLTIQRTQQEDSAVYLCASSLSQLSSYNEQFFGPGTRLTVL.

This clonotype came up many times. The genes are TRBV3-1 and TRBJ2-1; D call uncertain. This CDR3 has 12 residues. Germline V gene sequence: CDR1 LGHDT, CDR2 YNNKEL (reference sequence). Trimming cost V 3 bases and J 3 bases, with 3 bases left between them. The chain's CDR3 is CASSHDYNEQFF. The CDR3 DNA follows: TGTGCCAGCAGCCACGACTACAATGAGCAGTTCTTC.

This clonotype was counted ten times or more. The CDR3 DNA reads as TGTGCCAGCAGTTCTCCCGGACAGGCTAATGAAAAACTGTTTTTT. It encodes CASSSPGQANEKLFF. This rearrangement joins TRBV12-3 or TRBV12-4 to TRBJ1-4, with 7 bases fitting TRBD1. The CDR3 has 15 residues. V lost 4 bases to trimming and J lost 3 bases; unmatched junction nucleotides: 5.

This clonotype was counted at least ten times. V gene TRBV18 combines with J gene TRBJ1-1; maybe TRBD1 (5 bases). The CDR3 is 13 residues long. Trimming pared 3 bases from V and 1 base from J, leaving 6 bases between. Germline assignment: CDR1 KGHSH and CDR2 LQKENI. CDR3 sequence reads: CASSPTENTEAFF. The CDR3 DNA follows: TGTGCCAGCTCACCGACAGAGAACACTGAAGCTTTCTTT.

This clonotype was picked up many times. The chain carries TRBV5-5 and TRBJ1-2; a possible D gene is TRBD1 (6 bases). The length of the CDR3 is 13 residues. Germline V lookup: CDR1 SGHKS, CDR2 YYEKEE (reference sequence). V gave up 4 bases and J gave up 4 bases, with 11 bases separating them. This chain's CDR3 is CASSVQGPYGYTF. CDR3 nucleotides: TGTGCCAGCAGCGTACAGGGCCCCTATGGCTACACCTTC.

CDR3 DNA sequence: TGTGCCAGCAGCTTCGGGTCCCCTTGGACTGAAGCTTTCTTT. Protein sequence: CASSFGSPWTEAFF. V usage is TRBV5-6 and J usage is TRBJ1-1; D gene unclear. Germline-derived CDR1 and CDR2 are SGHDT and YYEEEE. The CDR3 covers 14 residues. V lost 2 bases and J 5 bases, leaving 13 bases between the germline ends.

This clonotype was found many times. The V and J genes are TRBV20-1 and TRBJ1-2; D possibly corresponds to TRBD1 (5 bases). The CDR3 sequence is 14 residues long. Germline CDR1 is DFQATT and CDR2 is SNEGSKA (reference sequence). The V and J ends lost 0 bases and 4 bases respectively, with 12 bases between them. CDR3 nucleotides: TGCAGTGCTAGAGATATCCAGGGAGGCTATGGCTACACCTTC. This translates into CSARDIQGGYGYTF.

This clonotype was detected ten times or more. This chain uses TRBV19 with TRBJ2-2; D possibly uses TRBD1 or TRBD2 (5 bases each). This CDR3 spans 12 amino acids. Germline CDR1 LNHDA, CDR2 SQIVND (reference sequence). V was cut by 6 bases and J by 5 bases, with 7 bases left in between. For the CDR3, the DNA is TGTGCCAGTAGGGGACCAACCGGGGAGCTGTTTTTT. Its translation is CASRGPTGELFF.

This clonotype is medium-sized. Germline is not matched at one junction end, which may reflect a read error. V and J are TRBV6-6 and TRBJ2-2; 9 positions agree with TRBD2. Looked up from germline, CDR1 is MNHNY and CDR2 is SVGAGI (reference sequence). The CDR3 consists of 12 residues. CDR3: CASSYGAGGLIF. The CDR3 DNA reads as TGTGCCAGCAGTTACGGAGCGGGGGGCCTGATTTTT.

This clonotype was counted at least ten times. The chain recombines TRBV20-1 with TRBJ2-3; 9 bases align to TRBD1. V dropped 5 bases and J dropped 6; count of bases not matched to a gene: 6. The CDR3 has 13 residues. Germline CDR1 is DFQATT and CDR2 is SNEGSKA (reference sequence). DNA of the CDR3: TGCAGTGCTGGGACAGGGAGAGGCGATACGCAGTATTTT. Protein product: CSAGTGRGDTQYF.

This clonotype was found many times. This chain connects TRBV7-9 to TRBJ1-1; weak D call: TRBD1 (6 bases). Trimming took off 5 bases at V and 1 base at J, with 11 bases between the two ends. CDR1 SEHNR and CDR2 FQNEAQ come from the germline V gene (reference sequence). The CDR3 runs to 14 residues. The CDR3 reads CASSPGTPNTEAFF. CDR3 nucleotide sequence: TGTGCCAGCAGCCCCGGGACACCGAACACTGAAGCTTTCTTT.

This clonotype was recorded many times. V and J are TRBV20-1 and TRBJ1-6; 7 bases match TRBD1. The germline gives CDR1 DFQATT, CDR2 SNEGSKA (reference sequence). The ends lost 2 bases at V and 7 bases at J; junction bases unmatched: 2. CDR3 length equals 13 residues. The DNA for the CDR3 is TGCAGTGCTAGACAGGGGGGGAATTCACCCCTCCACTTT. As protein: CSARQGGNSPLHF.

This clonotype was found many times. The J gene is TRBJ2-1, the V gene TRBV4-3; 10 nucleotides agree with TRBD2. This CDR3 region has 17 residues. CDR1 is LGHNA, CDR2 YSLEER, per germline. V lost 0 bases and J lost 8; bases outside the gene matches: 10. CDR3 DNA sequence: TGCGCCAGCAGCCAAGAGTCCTATAGCGGGGGGTTTTATGAGCAGTTCTTC. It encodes CASSQESYSGGFYEQFF.